This passage covers 19 T cell receptor beta chains from one sample sequenced in a study of T cells expressing NK-cell markers. TCRdb re-called the 5' RACE reads and gives one entry per CDR3 protein, without DNA. Found here are 350,000 to 450,000 distinct CDR3 sequences; the top ten clones hold around 5.2%. The specimen was blood T cells: a sorted CD56 or NKG2C T cell subset, CD4+ or CD8+ T cells, or bulk PBMC T cells (not recorded which). These receptors all come from a man aged 18-70 years in good health.

The J gene is TRBJ2-2, the V gene TRBV6-1. The CDR3 is 15 amino acids. Germline lookup yields CDR1 MNHNS and CDR2 SASEGT. This CDR3 reads CASRVPQAYTGELFF.

The chain is built from TRBV27 and TRBJ1-2; TCRdb lists TRBD1, though no DNA is available to test this call. CDR1 is MNHEY, CDR2 SMNVEV, per germline (reference sequence). This CDR3 is 17 amino acids long. CDR3 loop: CASSSRDRVRGSYGYTF.

The chain is built from TRBV11-2 and TRBJ2-2; there is no DNA to check the TCRdb D call of TRBD2. The germline V gene encodes CDR1 SGHAT and CDR2 FQNNGV. This CDR3 has 16 residues. Here the CDR3 reads CASSKRGGLDTGELFF.

The chain couples TRBV18 to TRBJ1-1. The CDR3 is 14 amino acids. The germline CDR1 and CDR2 sequences are KGHSH and LQKENI. CDR3 loop: CASSPRDLPTEAFF.

The genes are TRBV20-1 and TRBJ1-2; TCRdb's D call of TRBD1 is untestable without DNA. Germline V CDR1 and CDR2: DFQATT, SNEGSKA (reference sequence). The CDR3 contains 14 residues. The CDR3 region is CSALNPTGLYGYTF.

The chain recombines TRBV10-3 with TRBJ2-5; TCRdb reports TRBD1, a call that lacks DNA to check it against. The V gene's germline CDR1 is ENHRY and CDR2 SYGVKD. The CDR3 runs to 14 residues. The CDR3: CATGTGSDQETQYF.

CDR3 residues: CASSRSGTSGGDEQFF. V is TRBV5-1 and J is TRBJ2-1; as DNA is missing, the TRBD2 call by TCRdb cannot be tested. Germline loops: CDR1 SGHRS, CDR2 YFSETQ. The CDR3 loop spans 16 amino acids.

The chain couples TRBV12-3 or TRBV12-4 to TRBJ2-7; the D gene TCRdb calls, TRBD2, cannot be checked with no DNA. The CDR3 covers 14 residues. CDR3 in amino acids: CASSAGGVQNEQYF.

The chain carries TRBV2 and TRBJ2-2; lacking DNA, the TRBD2 call made by TCRdb goes unchecked. The CDR3 covers 13 residues. Germline lookup yields CDR1 SNHLY and CDR2 FYNNEI. CDR3 residues: CASQGPATGELFF.

The chain employs TRBV5-1 and TRBJ2-5; TCRdb picks TRBD1, but there is no DNA to check that call. Germline assignment: CDR1 SGHRS and CDR2 YFSETQ. The CDR3 consists of 15 residues. The CDR3 sequence is CASSRGQGILETQYF.

V usage is TRBV27 and J usage is TRBJ2-1; lacking DNA, the TRBD1 call made by TCRdb goes unchecked. In germline, CDR1 is MNHEY, CDR2 SMNVEV (reference sequence). The CDR3 extends over 16 amino acids. CDR3 region: CASSSPLGLRGNEQFF.

This chain joins TRBV14 and TRBJ2-1; absent DNA, TCRdb's TRBD2 call cannot be checked. CDR1 is SGHDN and CDR2 is FVKESK in the germline V gene. This CDR3 region has 18 residues. The CDR3 spells CASSLGARAGTRGNEQFF.

The chain recombines TRBV21-1 with TRBJ2-1; TCRdb indicates TRBD2, and absent DNA this call remains unverified. TRBV21-1 is a known pseudogene. The CDR3 extends over 17 amino acids. This CDR3 reads CASSKVTNAGIDNEQFF.

The chain recombines TRBV28 with TRBJ2-7; checking the TCRdb D call of TRBD1 is not possible without DNA. The germline gives CDR1 MDHEN, CDR2 SYDVKM. The CDR3 extends over 15 amino acids. CDR3 amino acids: CASSLLGQVGYEQYF.

The chain recombines TRBV7-6 with TRBJ2-6. The CDR3 totals 13 residues. Per germline, CDR1 SGHVS and CDR2 FNYEAQ. The CDR3 is CASSGRRSNVLTF.

The rearrangement joins TRBV27 to TRBJ2-3; there is no DNA to check the TCRdb D call of TRBD1. This CDR3 has 16 residues. The germline V gene encodes CDR1 MNHEY and CDR2 SMNVEV (reference sequence). CDR3 in amino acids: CASSSGQGRGKDTQYF.

The chain has TRBV5-1 and TRBJ2-7; as DNA is missing, the TRBD1 call by TCRdb cannot be tested. The CDR3 spans 15 residues. CDR1 is SGHRS, CDR2 YFSETQ, per germline. The CDR3 sequence: CASSPWGGIPYEQYF.

This sequence joins TRBV5-1 and TRBJ2-1; TCRdb gives TRBD2 as the D gene, but with no DNA this cannot be confirmed. From germline, CDR1 is SGHRS and CDR2 YFSETQ. The CDR3 has 16 amino acids. The CDR3 sequence: CASSSVAGSSYNEQFF.

This rearrangement joins TRBV7-9 to TRBJ1-6; the TCRdb D gene call, TRBD1, has no DNA to confirm it. Germline lookup yields CDR1 SEHNR and CDR2 FQNEAQ (reference sequence). This CDR3 is 16 amino acids long. The CDR3 sequence: CASSLGGTSYNSPLHF.